The 21 T cell receptor beta chains below come from one sample, sequenced in a study of shared clonotypes between healthy human individuals. Here immunoSEQ multiplex PCR was the method, and the copy in TCRdb shows in-frame clones only, minus some. This sample has about 2 million clones, with roughly 95% found just once. The sequencing sample was made of naive CD4+ T cells sorted from blood. Subset meaning: CD45RA+ positively selected. Source of these receptors: a man between 18 and 35 years old in good health.

The chain combines TRBV5-6 with TRBJ2-2; 7 nucleotides agree with TRBD1. The length of the CDR3 is 16 residues. V lost 5 bases to trimming and J lost 5 bases; unmatched junction nucleotides: 12. Per the germline V gene, CDR1 is SGHDT and CDR2 is YYEEEE. The DNA of the CDR3 is TGTGCCAGCAGGCTCATAGGGGGCGTCGAGACCGGGGAGCTGTTTTTT. Translation gives CASRLIGGVETGELFF.

Remarks on this clone: Distinct nucleotide sequences in the sample also encode this CDR3. J is TRBJ2-1 and V is TRBV6-5; TRBD2 aligns across 10 bases. V lost 4 bases to trimming and J lost 4 bases; unmatched junction nucleotides: 4. CDR1 and CDR2 from the germline V gene are MNHEY and SVGAGI. CDR3 length: 15 residues. CDR3 amino acids: CASSSVTSGYNEQFF. CDR3 bases: TGTGCCAGCAGTTCTGTGACTAGCGGGTACAATGAGCAGTTCTTC.

For this clone: The sample carries other DNA sequences with the same CDR3. V is TRBV5-1 and J is TRBJ2-2; 7 nucleotides match TRBD1. J was trimmed by 3 bases and V by 1 base; bases with no gene match: 3. This CDR3 contains 15 residues. Germline values: CDR1 SGHRS, CDR2 YFSETQ. CDR3: CASSLRQGDTGELFF. The CDR3 bases are TGCGCCAGCAGCTTGAGACAGGGTGACACCGGGGAGCTGTTTTTT.

The CDR3 bases are TGTGCCAGCAGTGAAAGAGGGGCCGGGGGGGAGACCCAGTACTTC. Its protein product is CASSERGAGGETQYF. This chain links TRBV2 with TRBJ2-5; 7 bases align to TRBD2. Unmatched junction bases numbered 8, after V lost 2 bases and J lost 5 bases. Germline assignment: CDR1 SNHLY and CDR2 FYNNEI. The CDR3 spans 15 residues. The full variable domain, with the rest looked up from reference TRBV2 and TRBJ2-5, is EPEVTQTPSHQVTQMGQEVILRCVPISNHLYFYWYRQILGQKVEFLVSFYNNEISEKSEIFDDQFSVERPDGSNFTLKIRSTKLEDSAMYFCASSERGAGGETQYFGPGTRLLVL.

This sequence joins TRBV7-9 and TRBJ2-1, with TRBD2 matching over 7 bases. V dropped 2 bases and J dropped 7; count of bases not matched to a gene: 5. The V gene's germline CDR1 is SEHNR and CDR2 FQNEAQ (reference sequence). The CDR3 runs 14 residues. CDR3 DNA: TGTGCCAGCAGCTTACCAGTACTAGCGAATGAGCAGTTCTTC. Amino acid sequence: CASSLPVLANEQFF.

This chain joins TRBV4-3 and TRBJ1-2; no clear D gene. With 3 bases removed from V and 4 bases from J, the gap between germline ends came to 3 bases. Looked up from germline, CDR1 is LGHNA and CDR2 is YSLEER. The CDR3 is 11 amino acids. CDR3 nucleotides: TGCGCCAGCAGCCACGGCTATGGCTACACCTTC. The encoded protein is CASSHGYGYTF.

The V gene is TRBV19, the J gene TRBJ2-1, with 9 nucleotides matching TRBD2. Germline V gene lookup returns CDR1 LNHDA and CDR2 SQIVND (reference sequence). Trimming removed 7 bases from V and 5 bases from J; junction bases left unmatched: 6. The CDR3 runs to 14 residues. Here the CDR3 DNA reads TGTGCCAGTATTCAGCGGGGGGCCAACAATGAGCAGTTCTTC. Translation: CASIQRGANNEQFF.

J is TRBJ1-1 and V is TRBV7-2; D unclear. The germline V and J ends were trimmed by 1 base and 1 base, with 10 bases remaining between them. Germline loops: CDR1 SGHTA, CDR2 FQGNSA. The CDR3 is 15 residues long. The CDR3 DNA reads as TGTGCCAGCAGCTTAGAACTGTCGAAGAACACTGAAGCTTTCTTT. Translating it yields CASSLELSKNTEAFF.

In its sample, this clone was seen once. The chain recombines TRBV6-1 with TRBJ1-2; the match to TRBD1 covers 9 bases. V was pared by 7 bases and J by 8 bases, with 14 bases of the junction left unmatched. Per the germline V gene, CDR1 is MNHNS and CDR2 is SASEGT. CDR3 length: 15 residues. The CDR3 protein is CASIYRDRDSRGYTF. DNA of the CDR3: TGTGCCAGCATTTATCGGGACAGGGATTCTCGCGGCTACACCTTC.

The chain joins TRBV28 to TRBJ1-2; D is undetermined. V gave up 2 bases and J gave up 0 bases, with 7 bases separating them. CDR1 MDHEN and CDR2 SYDVKM come from the germline V gene. CDR3 size: 14 residues. The CDR3 reads CASSLDKSNYGYTF. The CDR3 bases are TGTGCCAGCAGTTTAGACAAATCTAACTATGGCTACACCTTC.

The chain's CDR3 is CASSTDRGGNSPLHF. The CDR3 nucleotides are TGTGCCAGCAGCACAGACAGGGGAGGAAATTCACCCCTCCACTTT. This chain joins TRBV6-5 and TRBJ1-6, with 8 bases identical to TRBD1. CDR1 MNHEY and CDR2 SVGAGI come from the germline V gene. The junction had 8 bases not matched to a gene; V was cut back by 6 bases and J by 7 bases. This CDR3 contains 15 residues.

The gene calls are TRBV6-6 and TRBJ1-5; D is unresolved. The V and J ends lost 3 bases and 9 bases respectively, with 9 bases between them. Germline lookup yields CDR1 MNHNY and CDR2 SVGAGI (reference sequence). The CDR3 length is 12 residues. The CDR3 DNA follows: TGTGCCAGCAGTTATGAGGAGGGGCCCCAGCATTTT. Its protein is CASSYEEGPQHF.

The rearrangement links TRBV27 to TRBJ2-2; no clear D gene. The germline V and J ends were trimmed by 3 bases and 8 bases, with 16 bases remaining between them. CDR1 is MNHEY, CDR2 SMNVEV, per germline (reference sequence). CDR3 length: 15 amino acids. The CDR3: CASSFETPPRGELFF. In nucleotides, the CDR3 is TGTGCCAGCAGTTTCGAGACACCCCCGAGAGGGGAGCTGTTTTTT.

V is TRBV10-2 and J is TRBJ2-2; 9 bases fit TRBD2. The CDR3 has 16 residues. The germline gives CDR1 WSHSY, CDR2 SAAADI. Unmatched junction bases numbered 8, after V lost 6 bases and J lost 3 bases. CDR3: CASRTSGIRDTGELFF. The DNA for the CDR3 is TGCGCCAGCAGGACTAGCGGTATTAGGGACACCGGGGAGCTGTTTTTT.

Here the CDR3 DNA reads TGTGCCATCAGTGACGGGGCAGCTCAGCCCCAGCATTTT. Its translation: CAISDGAAQPQHF. The chain has TRBV10-3 and TRBJ1-5; maybe TRBD1 (5 bases). V gave up 3 bases and J gave up 6 bases, with 9 bases separating them. The germline V gene has CDR1 ENHRY and CDR2 SYGVKD. This CDR3 comprises 13 residues.

This chain links TRBV7-3 with TRBJ2-1; D is perhaps TRBD1 or TRBD2 (5 bases each). The CDR3 contains 15 residues. V was trimmed by 5 bases and J by 2 bases, leaving 13 bases between them. Germline loops: CDR1 SGHTA, CDR2 FQGTGA. This CDR3 reads CASSPGTVTYNEQFF. DNA of the CDR3: TGTGCCAGCAGCCCCGGGACGGTGACCTACAATGAGCAGTTCTTC.

This chain links TRBV5-4 with TRBJ2-1; no clear D gene. Germline lookup yields CDR1 SGHNT and CDR2 YYREEE (reference sequence). The CDR3 has 15 amino acids. The V gene lost 0 bases and the J gene lost 7 bases, with 14 bases spanning the gap. The CDR3 coding sequence is TGTGCCAGCAGCTTGGTAGCCGACGGTGATAATGAGCAGTTCTTC. This codes for CASSLVADGDNEQFF.

V and J are TRBV9 and TRBJ1-2, with 7 nucleotides matching TRBD1. Germline V gene lookup returns CDR1 SGDLS and CDR2 YYNGEE. The CDR3 totals 16 residues. Germline trimming cut 4 bases from V and 0 bases from J; bases unmatched to any gene: 9. CDR3 protein: CASSSSQGPANYGYTF. The CDR3 nucleotides read TGTGCCAGCAGCTCCTCACAGGGGCCAGCTAACTATGGCTACACCTTC.

This sequence joins TRBV10-1 and TRBJ2-7; 7 bases line up with TRBD2. With V trimmed by 3 bases and J by 1 base, 6 bases remained unmatched. Germline values: CDR1 WNHNN, CDR2 SYGVQD (reference sequence). The CDR3 totals 15 residues. The CDR3 loop is CASSDVASGSYEQYF. CDR3 nucleotide sequence: TGCGCCAGCAGTGATGTGGCTAGCGGATCCTACGAGCAGTACTTC.

The chain carries TRBV10-3 and TRBJ2-7; TRBD1 or TRBD2 may be the D gene (5 bases each). This CDR3 region has 15 residues. Germline V gene lookup returns CDR1 ENHRY and CDR2 SYGVKD. The ends were cut back, 0 bases at V and 3 bases at J, with 12 bases in the middle. The CDR3 protein is CAISESGASFYEQYF. In DNA, the CDR3 is TGTGCCATCAGTGAGTCAGGGGCTAGCTTCTACGAGCAGTACTTC.

V is TRBV4-1 and J is TRBJ1-4, with D uncertain. The CDR3 consists of 15 residues. V was pared by 3 bases and J by 8 bases, with 16 bases between. Per germline, CDR1 MGHRA and CDR2 YSYEKL. The CDR3 sequence is CASSHTRLSREKLFF. DNA for the CDR3: TGCGCCAGCAGCCATACCAGACTCAGCCGGGAAAAACTGTTTTTT.